A single sample gave rise to the 2 T cell receptor beta chains below, sequenced in a study of cytomegalovirus exposure and HLA in healthy donors. Generated by immunoSEQ multiplex PCR, the TCRdb table keeps only in-frame clones and is missing some. The sample lists 150,000 to 200,000 clones; around 81% were seen once. Material for sequencing was PBMCs. All receptors come from a man aged 30 to 45 in good health and CMV-seropositive.

The chain is built from TRBV4-1 and TRBJ2-7; 9 nucleotides agree with TRBD1. The germline CDR1 and CDR2 sequences are MGHRA and YSYEKL. This CDR3 has 14 residues. Trimming cost V 2 bases and J 2 bases; bases outside gene matches: 1. In nucleotides, the CDR3 is TGCGCCAGCAGCCAAAACAGGGGGCCCTACGAGCAGTACTTC. Protein: CASSQNRGPYEQYF.

The chain joins TRBV7-9 to TRBJ2-2, with TRBD2 identical over 10 bases. Germline V lookup: CDR1 SEHNR, CDR2 FQNEAQ (reference sequence). V shed 4 bases, J shed 6 bases, and the junction held 5 bases outside the gene matches. The CDR3 runs 15 residues. The CDR3 is CASSSPGTSAGELFF. The CDR3 nucleotides read TGTGCCAGCAGCTCTCCCGGGACTAGCGCCGGGGAGCTGTTTTTT.